The T cell receptor (beta chain) under discussion was sequenced for a study of shared clonotypes between healthy human individuals. Points from the study as a whole: When compared with the clonotypes that were shared by all four sorted-subset donors, the non-shared clonotypes turned out to have lower generation probabilities. Relative to memory subsets, naive subsets generally showed larger estimated richness.

The material for each subset, its genomic DNA, was split evenly across several immunoSEQ plates. Method: immunoSEQ multiplex PCR; TCRdb's copy keeps in-frame clones and lacks some. This sample yields about 2.3 million clones, of which more than 80% are seen a single time; 0.35% to 0.5% belongs to the top ten. On this clone: Antigen specificity is unknown. Other nucleotide sequences in the sample specify the same CDR3.

Germline V gene sequence: CDR1 MDHEN, CDR2 SYDVKM. CDR3 length equals 13 residues. Trimming shortened V by 1 base and J by 5 bases, and 8 bases separated the two germline ends. The chain combines TRBV28 with TRBJ2-5; D remains ambiguous. The sequence derives from a man between 18 and 29 years old in good health. Some clones in this sample may be carry-over from other donors' samples. Sequencing was performed on naive CD4+ T cells from PBMCs. Regarding subset: CD45RA+ positively selected. The CDR3 DNA reads TGTGCCAGCAGTTTATCCTCATTGGAGACCCAGTACTTC. This translates into CASSLSSLETQYF.